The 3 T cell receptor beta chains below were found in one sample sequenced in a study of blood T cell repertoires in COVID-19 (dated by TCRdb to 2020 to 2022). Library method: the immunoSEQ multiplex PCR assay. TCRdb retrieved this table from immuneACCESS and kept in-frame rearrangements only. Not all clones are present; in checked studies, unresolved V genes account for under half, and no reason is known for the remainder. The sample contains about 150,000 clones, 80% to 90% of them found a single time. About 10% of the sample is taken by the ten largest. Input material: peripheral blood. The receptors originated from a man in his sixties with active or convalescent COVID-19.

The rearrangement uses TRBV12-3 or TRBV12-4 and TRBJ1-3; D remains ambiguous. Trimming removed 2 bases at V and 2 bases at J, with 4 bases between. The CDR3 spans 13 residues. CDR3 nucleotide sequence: TGTGCCAGCAGTTTAAGCCCTGGAAACACCATATATTTT. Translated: CASSLSPGNTIYF.

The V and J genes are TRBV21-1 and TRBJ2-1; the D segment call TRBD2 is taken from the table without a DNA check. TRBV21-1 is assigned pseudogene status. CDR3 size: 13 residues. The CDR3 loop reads CASSKGTKDEQFF. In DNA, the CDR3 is TGTGCCAGCAGCAAAGGGACTAAGGATGAGCAGTTCTTC.

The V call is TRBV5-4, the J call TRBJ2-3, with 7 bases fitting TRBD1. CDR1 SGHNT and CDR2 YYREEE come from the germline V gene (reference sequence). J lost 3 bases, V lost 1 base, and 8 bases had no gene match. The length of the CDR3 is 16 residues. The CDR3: CASSLWSGGVTDTQYF. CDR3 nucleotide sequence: TGTGCCAGCAGCTTGTGGTCAGGGGGTGTGACAGATACGCAGTATTTT.